The 20 T cell receptor beta chains below were found in one sample sequenced in a study of CD8+CD57+ T cells in acquired aplastic anemia. Using genomic DNA as the template, TCR beta VDJ and CDR3 profiling was carried out. MiXCR was run by TCRdb on the reads, yielding one entry per CDR3 protein. The table has around 170,000 distinct CDR3 sequences, around 47% seen once. In patients chosen for sequencing, flow cytometry had shown CD8+CD57+ cell expansion. The source material was sorted CD4+, CD8+, or CD8+CD57+ T cells (not recorded which) from PBMCs. The receptors come from a human donor with aplastic anemia.

This clonotype came up many times. The chain uses TRBV10-3 and TRBJ2-1, with TRBD1 identical over 7 bases. J gave up 4 bases and V 7 bases, and 7 bases lay outside the gene matches. The germline V gene has CDR1 ENHRY and CDR2 SYGVKD. The length of the CDR3 is 14 residues. The CDR3 DNA reads TGTGCCATCACCAGACAGGGTGGGTACAATGAGCAGTTCTTC. Protein sequence: CAITRQGGYNEQFF.

Comment on this clonotype: Possible read error: a much larger clone is one base away. CDR3 sequence (DNA): TGTGCCAGCAGCTTGGACAGTGTGAACACTGAAGCTTTCTTT. Translated: CASSLDSVNTEAFF. The genes are TRBV5-5 and TRBJ1-1; no reliable D call. Deletions cut 0 bases from V and 0 bases from J, with 6 bases between. Germline CDR1 is SGHKS and CDR2 is YYEKEE (reference sequence). The CDR3 is made up of 14 amino acids.

The chain uses TRBV15 and TRBJ1-2, with TRBD1 as a possible D gene (6 bases). V gave up 5 bases and J gave up 4 bases, with 14 bases separating them. Looked up from germline, CDR1 is LNHNV and CDR2 is YYDKDF (reference sequence). This CDR3 comprises 14 residues. Here the CDR3 DNA reads TGTGCCACCAGCCAACGGGGGGCGGCCTATGGCTACACCTTC. Its translation is CATSQRGAAYGYTF.

The chain has TRBV10-3 and TRBJ1-1; D may be TRBD1 (5 bases). Trimming removed 7 bases at V and 1 base at J, with 10 bases between. There are 13 residues in the CDR3. Germline V gives CDR1 ENHRY, CDR2 SYGVKD. This CDR3 is CAITPGGNTEAFF. CDR3 nucleotide sequence: TGTGCCATCACCCCCGGGGGGAACACTGAAGCTTTCTTT.

Comment on this clonotype: One junction end disagrees with the germline gene, perhaps due to a read error. The chain carries TRBV20-1 and TRBJ2-3, with TRBD2 matching 14 bases. CDR1 and CDR2 (germline): DFQATT, SNEGSKA (reference sequence). This CDR3 comprises 15 residues. CDR3 bases: TGCAGTGCTAGGGGACTAGCGGGAGCCACGGATACGCACTATTTT. Amino acids: CSARGLAGATDTHYF.

This clonotype came up many times. The chain has TRBV24-1 and TRBJ2-2; 15 bases are a match to TRBD2. The V segment lost 3 bases and the J segment 1 base; nucleotides outside the gene matches: 5. Germline-derived CDR1 and CDR2 are KGHDR and SFDVKD. This CDR3 region has 19 residues. CDR3 sequence: CATSDPGLAGGVNTGELFF. CDR3 coding DNA: TGTGCCACCAGTGATCCCGGACTAGCGGGAGGGGTGAACACCGGGGAGCTGTTTTTT.

This sequence joins TRBV3-1 and TRBJ2-3; D is ambiguous. The germline CDR1 and CDR2 sequences are LGHDT and YNNKEL (reference sequence). The CDR3 has 13 amino acids. V lost 4 bases, J lost 4 bases, and 9 bases lay in between. CDR3 bases: TGTGCCAGCAGCCCCTCCCTAGCAGATACGCAGTATTTT. Translation: CASSPSLADTQYF.

On this clonotype: Its ends do not fully match the called genes, so a read error is possible. V usage is TRBV19 and J usage is TRBJ2-7, with D tentatively TRBD1 (6 bases). The CDR3 runs to 14 residues. CDR1 and CDR2 (germline): LNHDA, SQIVND (reference sequence). The CDR3 coding sequence is TGTGCCAGTAGTATAGCTGTACAGGGCTACGTGCAGTACTTC. Protein sequence: CASSIAVQGYVQYF.

The chain joins TRBV20-1 to TRBJ1-6; 8 bases align to TRBD1. V trimming: 0 bases; J trimming: 13 bases; junction bases outside the gene matches: 5. This CDR3 is 13 amino acids long. Germline V gene data show CDR1 as DFQATT and CDR2 as SNEGSKA (reference sequence). CDR3 bases: TGCAGTGCTAGAGATTGGGACAGGTTTCCCCTCCACTTT. It translates to CSARDWDRFPLHF.

The chain employs TRBV5-4 and TRBJ1-2; D is possibly TRBD1 (5 bases). Trimming took off 4 bases at V and 5 bases at J, with 18 bases between the two ends. There are 15 residues in the CDR3. Germline V lookup: CDR1 SGHNT, CDR2 YYREEE (reference sequence). The CDR3 is CASSPGSGASYGYTF. For the CDR3, the DNA is TGTGCCAGCAGCCCCGGTTCCGGGGCGTCATATGGCTACACCTTC.

The rearrangement links TRBV5-6 to TRBJ2-7; D is ambiguous. V was trimmed by 0 bases and J by 3 bases, leaving 10 bases between them. Germline V gene lookup returns CDR1 SGHDT and CDR2 YYEEEE. This CDR3 has 14 residues. This CDR3 reads CASSLGRTYYEQYF. As DNA, the CDR3 is TGTGCCAGCAGCTTGGGACGGACCTACTACGAGCAGTACTTC.

The sample holds a few counts of this clonotype. The V gene is TRBV2, the J gene TRBJ2-7; no reliable D call. The CDR3 runs to 13 residues. V gave up 6 bases and J gave up 0 bases, with 9 bases separating them. Germline CDR1 and CDR2: SNHLY and FYNNEI. The CDR3 sequence: CASSRIDSYEQYF. Written as DNA, the CDR3 is TGTGCCAGCAGCAGGATCGACTCCTACGAGCAGTACTTC. Supplemented by reference TRBV2 and TRBJ2-7, the full variable domain reads EPEVTQTPSHQVTQMGQEVILRCVPISNHLYFYWYRQILGQKVEFLVSFYNNEISEKSEIFDDQFSVERPDGSNFTLKIRSTKLEDSAMYFCASSRIDSYEQYFGPGTRLTVT.

This clonotype was counted a few times. The CDR3 DNA reads as TGTGCCATCAGTGCGGGGCAGGTGGGTTATGAGCAGTTCTTC. Protein: CAISAGQVGYEQFF. The V gene is TRBV10-3, the J gene TRBJ2-1; D may be TRBD1 or TRBD2 (5 bases each). The CDR3 covers 14 residues. Germline V gives CDR1 ENHRY, CDR2 SYGVKD. V was shortened by 4 bases and J by 8 bases, with 15 bases between the two germline ends.

In regard to this clonotype: Given a much more abundant clone one base away, this may be a read error. The chain has TRBV9 and TRBJ1-2; a weak D match, TRBD1 (6 bases). The CDR3 totals 13 residues. Looked up from germline, CDR1 is SGDLS and CDR2 is YYNGEE. In DNA form, the CDR3 reads TGTGCCAGCAGCGTAGGGGACATTGGAGGCTGCACCTTC. This codes for CASSVGDIGGCTF.

This sequence joins TRBV11-2 and TRBJ2-1, with TRBD2 matching over 8 bases. CDR3 size: 18 residues. Germline CDR1 is SGHAT and CDR2 is FQNNGV. Germline trimming cut 1 base from V and 1 base from J; bases unmatched to any gene: 9. The CDR3 loop reads CASSLGGSGRRSYNEQFF. The CDR3 bases are TGTGCCAGCAGCTTAGGGGGGAGCGGGAGAAGGTCCTACAATGAGCAGTTCTTC.

This clonotype showed up many times. V gene TRBV20-1 combines with J gene TRBJ2-3, with 9 bases fitting TRBD2. Germline V gene lookup returns CDR1 DFQATT and CDR2 SNEGSKA (reference sequence). The CDR3 loop spans 16 amino acids. J was trimmed by 6 bases and V by 6 bases; bases with no gene match: 16. CDR3 coding DNA: TGCAGTGCGGGCGGCGTAGCGGGAGAGCGCCCCGATACGCAGTATTTT. This gives the protein CSAGGVAGERPDTQYF.

The J gene is TRBJ1-1, the V gene TRBV4-1, with 10 positions matching TRBD1. The CDR3 sequence is 15 residues long. Per the germline V gene, CDR1 is MGHRA and CDR2 is YSYEKL. Trimming cost V 4 bases and J 1 base; bases outside gene matches: 3. The CDR3 loop reads CASSLRDRGNTEAFF. The CDR3 bases are TGCGCCAGCAGCCTTAGGGACAGGGGGAACACTGAAGCTTTCTTT.

J is TRBJ1-4 and V is TRBV6-1; TRBD1 agrees at 11 bases. With 7 bases clipped from V and 8 bases from J, the junction kept 6 bases outside the gene matches. From germline, CDR1 is MNHNS and CDR2 SASEGT. CDR3 length: 14 amino acids. CDR3 in DNA: TGTGCCAGCACTATCCGGGACAGGGGGGAAAAACTGTTTTTT. It yields the protein CASTIRDRGEKLFF.

This clonotype was found many times. This sequence joins TRBV2 and TRBJ1-3; D is unclear. Germline V gene sequence: CDR1 SNHLY, CDR2 FYNNEI. The CDR3 loop spans 15 amino acids. Trimming cost V 6 bases and J 0 bases, with 12 bases left between them. The CDR3 spells CASRASTYSGNTIYF. The CDR3 DNA reads TGTGCCAGCAGAGCCTCGACGTACTCTGGAAACACCATATATTTT. Full variable domain (remainder filled in from reference TRBV2 and TRBJ1-3): EPEVTQTPSHQVTQMGQEVILRCVPISNHLYFYWYRQILGQKVEFLVSFYNNEISEKSEIFDDQFSVERPDGSNFTLKIRSTKLEDSAMYFCASRASTYSGNTIYFGEGSWLTVV.

The gene calls are TRBV20-1 and TRBJ2-5; 10 positions agree with TRBD2. The germline gives CDR1 DFQATT, CDR2 SNEGSKA (reference sequence). The CDR3 sequence is 13 residues long. The J segment lost 4 bases and the V segment lost 5 bases, leaving 4 bases of the junction unmatched. The CDR3 region has the DNA TGCAGTGCTCACAGGACTAGCGGAGAGACCCAGTACTTC. Translation gives CSAHRTSGETQYF.